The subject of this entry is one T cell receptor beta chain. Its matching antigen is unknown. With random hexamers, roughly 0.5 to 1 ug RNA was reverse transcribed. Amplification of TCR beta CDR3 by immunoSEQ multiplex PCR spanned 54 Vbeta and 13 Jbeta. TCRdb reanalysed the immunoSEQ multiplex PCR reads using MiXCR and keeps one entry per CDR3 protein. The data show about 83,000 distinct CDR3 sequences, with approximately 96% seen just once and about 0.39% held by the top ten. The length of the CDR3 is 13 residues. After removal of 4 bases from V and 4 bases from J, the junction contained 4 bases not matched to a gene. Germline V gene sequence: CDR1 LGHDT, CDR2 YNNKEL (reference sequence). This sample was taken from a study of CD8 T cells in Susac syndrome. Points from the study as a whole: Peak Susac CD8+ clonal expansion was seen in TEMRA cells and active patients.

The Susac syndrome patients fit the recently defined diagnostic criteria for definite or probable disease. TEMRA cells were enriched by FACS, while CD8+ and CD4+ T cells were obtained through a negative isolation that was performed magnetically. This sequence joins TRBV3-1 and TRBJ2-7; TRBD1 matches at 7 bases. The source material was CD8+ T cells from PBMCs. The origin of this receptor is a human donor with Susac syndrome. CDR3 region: CASSLGTAYEQYF. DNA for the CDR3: TGTGCCAGCAGCCTCGGGACAGCTTACGAGCAGTACTTC.